One sample yielded the 2 T cell receptor beta chains listed below, sequenced in a study of cytotoxic CD8 clonotypes in ibrutinib-treated CLL. Produced via immunoSEQ multiplex PCR; TCRdb's table is partial and in-frame only. The sample yields just over 65,000 clones, about two thirds seen once. Specimen: PBMCs, collected after 12 months of ibrutinib treatment. Receptors were obtained from a human donor with chronic lymphocytic leukemia.

The CDR3 here is CASSLRLAGGTTDTQYF. The CDR3 DNA is TGCGCCAGCAGCTTAAGACTAGCGGGGGGCACCACAGATACGCAGTATTTT. The rearrangement uses TRBV5-1 and TRBJ2-3; 13 positions agree with TRBD2. Germline CDR1 is SGHRS and CDR2 is YFSETQ. CDR3 length: 17 amino acids. Trimming removed 2 bases from V and 2 bases from J; junction bases left unmatched: 5.

This sequence joins TRBV7-2 and TRBJ2-3; 8 nucleotides line up with TRBD2. V trimming: 5 bases; J trimming: 1 base; junction bases outside the gene matches: 5. There are 15 residues in the CDR3. CDR1 is SGHTA, CDR2 FQGNSA, per germline. The CDR3, as DNA: TGTGCCAGCAGCCCGGGGGGGGCGGGCACAGATACGCAGTATTTT. Protein: CASSPGGAGTDTQYF.